This record covers a single T cell receptor beta chain. In the same sample, other DNA sequences code for this CDR3. CD45RO-negative, CCR7-selected cells formed the naive CD8 fraction, which excluded terminally differentiated effector memory CD45RA+ cells. This sample stems from a study of shared clonotypes between healthy human individuals. V gave up 2 bases and J gave up 2 bases, with 4 bases separating them. The CDR3 spans 12 residues. Germline assignment: CDR1 SGHNT and CDR2 YYREEE (reference sequence). Sequencing used immunoSEQ multiplex PCR; TCRdb keeps in-frame clones, though not all of them. In the table there are some 800,000 clones, roughly 92% of which are singletons.

J is TRBJ1-1 and V is TRBV5-4, with no clear D. The sequenced material came from naive CD8+ T cells sorted from blood. The receptor was isolated from a man in his thirties or forties in good health. CDR3 DNA sequence: TGTGCCAGCAGCTTAGACAACACTGAAGCTTTCTTT. Translation gives CASSLDNTEAFF.